The table lists the clone carrying this TCR beta chain with a count of one. CDR3 length equals 13 residues. The germline V gene encodes CDR1 MNHEY and CDR2 SMNVEV (reference sequence). The V and J ends lost 1 base and 6 bases respectively, with 9 bases between them. The sample comes from a study of control samples from healthy donors and cancer patients. Profiled with immunoSEQ multiplex PCR; TCRdb holds only in-frame clones, not every one. The data show 150,000 to 180,000 clones, roughly 94% seen once. The chain joins TRBV27 to TRBJ1-1; D may be TRBD1 (6 bases). The sequenced sample was blood. The clonotype originates from a man aged 35 to 55 in good health. Written as DNA, the CDR3 is TGTGCCAGCAGTTTATGGGAGGGGGCTGAAGCTTTCTTT. This codes for CASSLWEGAEAFF.